This T cell receptor (beta chain) was retrieved from a study of response to subunit inactivated influenza vaccine. Study outcomes and limitations: Researchers suggested that each seasonal influenza vaccination recruits few new T cells.

TCRdb reprocessed the RT-PCR reads via MiXCR and lists one record per CDR3 protein. This sample yields 500,000 to 650,000 distinct CDR3 sequences, of which about 8% are seen a single time; 13% belongs to the top ten. In this sample, this clonotype turned up a few times. Antigen unknown. Specimen: PBMCs from blood, collected roughly 24 months after vaccination. The receptor was isolated from a man between 50 and 75 years old who received an inactivated influenza vaccine.

In DNA form, the CDR3 reads TGTGCCAGCAGCTTCGGGAGCGGAGGGGGGGATACGCAGTATTTT. Its translation is CASSFGSGGGDTQYF. The chain has TRBV11-2 and TRBJ2-3; D is tentatively TRBD1 or TRBD2 (6 bases each). Looked up from germline, CDR1 is SGHAT and CDR2 is FQNNGV. V was pared by 3 bases and J by 6 bases, with 16 bases between. The CDR3 spans 15 residues.